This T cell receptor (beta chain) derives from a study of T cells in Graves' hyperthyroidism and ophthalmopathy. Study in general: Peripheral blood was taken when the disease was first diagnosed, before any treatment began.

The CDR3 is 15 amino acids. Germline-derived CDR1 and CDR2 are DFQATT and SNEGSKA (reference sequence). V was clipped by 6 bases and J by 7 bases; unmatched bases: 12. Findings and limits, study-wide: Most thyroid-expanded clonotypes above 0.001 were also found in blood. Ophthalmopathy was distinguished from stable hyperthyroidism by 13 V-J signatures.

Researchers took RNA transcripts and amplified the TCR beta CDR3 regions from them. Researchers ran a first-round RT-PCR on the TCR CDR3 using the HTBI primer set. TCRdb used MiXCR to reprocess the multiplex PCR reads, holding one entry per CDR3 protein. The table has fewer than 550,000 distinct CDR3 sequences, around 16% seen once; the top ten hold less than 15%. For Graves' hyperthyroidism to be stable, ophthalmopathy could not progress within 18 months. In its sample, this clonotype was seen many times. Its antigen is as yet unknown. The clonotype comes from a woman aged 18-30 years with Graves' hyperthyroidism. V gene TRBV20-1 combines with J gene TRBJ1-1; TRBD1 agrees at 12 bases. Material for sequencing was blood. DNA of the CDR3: TGCAGTGCGGAAGTACGGGACAGGGGGCAGGGTGAAGCTTTCTTT. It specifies CSAEVRDRGQGEAFF.